What follows is one TCR beta chain and its context. Which antigen it targets is not known. No much larger clone is present one base from it, and per-base qualities are unavailable. The immunoSEQ Assay, a bias-controlled multiplex PCR, was used to amplify TCRbeta CDR3 regions from genomic DNA. On the authors' methods: Nucleated cell counts per sample were estimated from amplification of reference gene primers within the assay. To quantify the absolute abundance of each unique TCRbeta CDR3 rearrangement, sequence reads were collapsed and filtered. For each sample, productive Simpson clonality was calculated by taking the square root of Simpson's diversity index across productive rearrangements. Sourced from immuneACCESS, this table was stored by TCRdb with only in-frame sequences that have V and J called. A share of the clones is absent; for the studies checked, an unresolved V gene accounts for under half, and the remainder has no known explanation. That table supplies the V and J calls and clone size; D and trimming were determined from the DNA. The sample profile shows approximately 220,000 clones; around 82% of them were found once. Of the sample, 3% is held by the ten largest clones.

Another Seattle source contributed samples from volunteer blood donors who had recovered from COVID-19. Collaborating institutions collected whole blood in K2EDTA tubes following their own protocols. Collaborator samples were shipped for TCRbeta analysis as frozen whole blood, isolated PBMCs, or DNA extracted from either sample type. This sample is part of a study of blood T cell repertoires in COVID-19 (dated by TCRdb to about 2020). Regarding the study in general: Samples covering the acute and convalescent phases of COVID-19 were provided by collaborators in the United States, Italy and Spain. Where available, HLA class I and class II types were obtained from metadata supplied by the sample provider rather than from assay-based typing. Sample metadata almost always included a de-identified subject ID, COVID-19 status, age in years and sex. The material from the prospective study consisted of cDNA or gDNA derived from T cells, B-cell-depleted T cells, or PBMCs. The repertoires were released in a freely available public database meant as a resource for research on the immune response to SARS-CoV-2. The dataset comprised deeply sampled blood TCRbeta repertoires from subjects exposed to, actively infected with, or recovered from COVID-19. The samples were drawn from the first 160 participants of the ongoing ImmuneRACE study and from 950 to 1,500 subjects provided by 6 global collaborators.

What the study reported, not specific to this receptor: How much clinical and demographic metadata was included differed by source and by participant, and the metadata was provided uncurated.

In the germline V gene, CDR1 corresponds to SNHLY and CDR2 to FYNNEI. The CDR3 starts with the cysteine, ends with the phenylalanine, and has 15 residues. CDR3 DNA is the only sequence kept; it has 45 bases, read in frame from the first base. Germline trimming: 3 bases from V, 4 bases from J; junction bases outside gene matches: 7. The source is a woman in her 30s who had recovered from COVID-19. Material: peripheral blood. This chain is built from TRBV2 and TRBJ1-2; 8 middle bases align to TRBD1. The nucleotide sequence reads TGTGCCAGCAGTGATCAGGGGGCTCGTAGCTATGGCTACACCTTC. Protein translation: CASSDQGARSYGYTF.